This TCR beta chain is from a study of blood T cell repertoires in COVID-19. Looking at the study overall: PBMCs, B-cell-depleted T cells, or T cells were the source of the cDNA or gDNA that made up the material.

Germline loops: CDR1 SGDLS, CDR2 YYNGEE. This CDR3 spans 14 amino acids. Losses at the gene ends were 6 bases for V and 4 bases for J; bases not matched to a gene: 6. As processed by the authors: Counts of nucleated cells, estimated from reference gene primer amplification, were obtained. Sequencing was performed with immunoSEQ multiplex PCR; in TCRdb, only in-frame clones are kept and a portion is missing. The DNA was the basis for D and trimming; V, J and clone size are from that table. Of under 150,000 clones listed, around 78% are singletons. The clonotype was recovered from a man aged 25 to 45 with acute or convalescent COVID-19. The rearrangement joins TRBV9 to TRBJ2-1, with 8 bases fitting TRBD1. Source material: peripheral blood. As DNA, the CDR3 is TGTGCCAGCACCGAAGGGACAGGTTACAATGAGCAGTTCTTC. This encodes CASTEGTGYNEQFF.